The 11 T cell receptor beta chains below were found in one sample sequenced in a study of regulatory T cells in long-lasting Graves disease. iRepertoire HTBI primers and Arm-PCR of CDR3 regions built TCR beta libraries. TCRdb redid the calling of the multiplex PCR reads with MiXCR, one entry per CDR3 protein. The sample yields about 340,000 distinct CDR3 sequences, about 19% seen once. Time point given: persistent/refractory GD, antithyroid drugs over 5 years with positive TRAb. The TCR library was made from RNA that had been extracted from PBMCs in TRIzol. This material consisted of peripheral blood mononuclear cells (PBMCs), taken when the disease was refractory, from a patient treated with antithyroid drugs. The receptors were sampled from a female donor with Graves disease.

Points on this clonotype: In this CDR3 the conserved last residue, phenylalanine or tryptophan, is missing, so a read error is likely. The DNA is left out, because the CDR3 cannot be placed on it with certainty; the CDR3 is given as TCRdb lists it. The chain joins TRBV3-1 to TRBJ2-5; the table names TRBD1, a call not compared with the DNA. The CDR3 comprises 12 residues, both ends counted. In germline, CDR1 is LGHDT, CDR2 YNNKEL (reference sequence). The CDR3 spells CASSFGRDRISV.

The V and J genes are TRBV20-1 and TRBJ2-7; 7 positions match TRBD1. CDR3 size: 14 residues. J gave up 5 bases and V 1 base, and 8 bases lay outside the gene matches. Germline-derived CDR1 and CDR2 are DFQATT and SNEGSKA (reference sequence). This CDR3 reads CSARGLRDRDEQYF. The CDR3 DNA follows: TGCAGTGCTAGAGGTCTAAGAGACAGGGACGAGCAGTACTTC.

The chain has TRBV4-1 and TRBJ2-7; 10 bases line up with TRBD2. The J segment lost 4 bases and the V segment lost 4 bases, leaving 16 bases of the junction unmatched. This CDR3 has 18 residues. Germline CDR1 reads MGHRA; CDR2 reads YSYEKL. For the CDR3, the DNA is TGCGCCAGCAGCCCCCAAGGGAACATCCTAGCGGGAGCTTACGAGCAGTACTTC. It translates to CASSPQGNILAGAYEQYF.

This chain uses TRBV11-2 with TRBJ2-1, with 12 bases lining up with TRBD2. Germline lookup yields CDR1 SGHAT and CDR2 FQNNGV. The CDR3 totals 16 residues. V lost 0 bases and J lost 10; bases outside the gene matches: 7. The CDR3 here is CASSLDPPGLAGEQFF. CDR3 bases: TGTGCCAGCAGCTTAGACCCCCCCGGACTAGCGGGGGAGCAGTTCTTC.

The chain uses TRBV20-1 and TRBJ2-3, with 7 bases fitting TRBD1. V trimming: 0 bases; J trimming: 5 bases; junction bases outside the gene matches: 2. The CDR3 totals 13 residues. The germline gives CDR1 DFQATT, CDR2 SNEGSKA (reference sequence). CDR3 loop: CSAREGGIDTQYF. In DNA form, the CDR3 reads TGCAGTGCTAGAGAAGGGGGCATAGATACGCAGTATTTT.

Many counts were recorded for this clonotype. The chain recombines TRBV2 with TRBJ2-7, with D unresolved. The V end lost 6 bases, the J end lost 3 bases, and 6 bases lay between the germline ends. There are 11 residues in the CDR3. Looked up from germline, CDR1 is SNHLY and CDR2 is FYNNEI. This chain's CDR3 is CASRGYYEQYF. In DNA form, the CDR3 reads TGTGCCAGCAGAGGGTACTACGAGCAGTACTTC.

This clonotype has a handful of counts. The chain combines TRBV5-1 with TRBJ1-4; no clear D gene. Germline lookup yields CDR1 SGHRS and CDR2 YFSETQ. Trimming left V 0 bases short and J 8 bases short, with 20 bases between. This CDR3 region has 17 residues. The CDR3 here is CASSLDTAQRSSEKLFF. CDR3 sequence (DNA): TGCGCCAGCAGCTTGGATACTGCTCAAAGGTCATCGGAAAAACTGTTTTTT.

This clonotype was detected ten times or more. The chain links TRBV12-3 or TRBV12-4 to TRBJ2-7; TRBD1 matches at 7 bases. V lost 6 bases to trimming and J lost 2 bases; unmatched junction nucleotides: 7. The CDR3 runs to 14 residues. CDR3 DNA: TGTGCCAGCAGCCCGGGACAGTTTACCTACGAGCAGTACTTC. It translates to CASSPGQFTYEQYF.

This clonotype showed up many times. This sequence joins TRBV6-1 and TRBJ2-5, with unresolved D. Between the trimmed V and J ends, which lost 6 bases and 0 bases, there was a span of 14 bases. The germline gives CDR1 MNHNS, CDR2 SASEGT. This CDR3 spans 15 amino acids. CDR3 coding DNA: TGTGCCAGCAGCCACCGTGGGTGGTACCAAGAGACCCAGTACTTC. Protein product: CASSHRGWYQETQYF.

As concerns this clonotype: Sequence at one end of the junction differs from germline and may be a read error. The chain joins TRBV5-1 to TRBJ1-3; D may be TRBD1 (5 bases). Per germline, CDR1 SGHRS and CDR2 YFSETQ. The CDR3 totals 16 residues. CDR3 amino acids: CASSLSDIPSGTTIYF. CDR3 DNA sequence: TGCGCCAGCAGCTTGTCGGACATTCCCTCTGGAACCACCATATATTTT.

The V gene is TRBV20-1, the J gene TRBJ1-3; TRBD1 is a possible D gene (6 bases). CDR3 length: 15 amino acids. Germline CDR1 reads DFQATT; CDR2 reads SNEGSKA (reference sequence). Trimming left V 6 bases short and J 2 bases short, with 17 bases between. The CDR3 DNA is TGCAGTGCCGGGGGCAGGGAGCTCACTGGAAACACCATATATTTT. This translates into CSAGGRELTGNTIYF.